A single sample gave rise to the 10 T cell receptor beta chains below, sequenced in a study of T-cell reconstitution after alpha-beta-depleted transplantation in children. TCRbeta library construction was performed incorporating unique molecular identifiers. A single record per CDR3 protein comes from TCRdb applying MiXCR to the PCR reads. The sample comprises 180,000 or so distinct CDR3 sequences, roughly 6.3% of which are singletons, and 4.5% to 5.5% rests with the top ten. Sequencing used PBMCs, obtained before TCRalphabeta/CD19-depleted stem cell transplant. These receptors were collected from a girl under three years old with combined immunodeficiency, due to receive a stem cell transplant.

In this sample, this clonotype turned up many times. The CDR3 sequence is CASSFGTETYEQYF. CDR3 DNA: TGTGCCAGCAGTTTTGGGACAGAGACCTACGAGCAGTACTTC. The rearrangement uses TRBV27 and TRBJ2-7; TRBD1 agrees at 7 bases. The CDR3 runs 14 residues. The junction had 4 bases not matched to a gene; V was cut back by 3 bases and J by 2 bases. Germline lookup yields CDR1 MNHEY and CDR2 SMNVEV (reference sequence).

There are many counts of this clonotype. The chain uses TRBV7-8 and TRBJ2-7, with TRBD2 matching over 12 bases. V dropped 1 base and J dropped 0; count of bases not matched to a gene: 1. Germline V lookup: CDR1 SGHVS, CDR2 FQNEAQ. The CDR3 totals 16 residues. CDR3 amino acids: CASSLETSGGSYEQYF. CDR3 DNA sequence: TGTGCCAGCAGCTTAGAGACTAGCGGGGGCTCCTACGAGCAGTACTTC.

This clonotype was counted many times. This chain links TRBV4-3 with TRBJ2-3; 10 bases align to TRBD2. Unmatched junction bases numbered 15, after V lost 1 base and J lost 2 bases. CDR3 length: 20 amino acids. The germline V gene has CDR1 LGHNA and CDR2 YSLEER. CDR3 loop: CASSQVWASGGKGVTDTQYF. CDR3 in DNA: TGCGCCAGCAGCCAAGTCTGGGCTAGCGGGGGAAAGGGGGTCACAGATACGCAGTATTTT.

This chain's CDR3 is CASSKGGAYEQYF. DNA of the CDR3: TGTGCCAGCAGCAAAGGAGGGGCCTACGAGCAGTACTTC. This chain joins TRBV21-1 and TRBJ2-7; the DNA was not compared with TRBD1, the D call given in the table. TRBV21-1 is a pseudogene segment. The CDR3 is made up of 13 amino acids.

This clonotype has a count of ten or more. The V and J genes are TRBV5-1 and TRBJ2-1; 9 positions agree with TRBD2. Germline V CDR1 and CDR2: SGHRS, YFSETQ. This CDR3 has 15 amino acids. V shed 2 bases, J shed 7 bases, and the junction held 7 bases outside the gene matches. This CDR3 is CASSFSGLAGNEQFF. DNA of the CDR3: TGCGCCAGCAGCTTTTCCGGGCTAGCGGGGAATGAGCAGTTCTTC.

This clonotype has at least ten counts. CDR3 sequence reads: CASSYRVPFADVKNIQYF. In DNA form, the CDR3 reads TGTGCCAGCAGCTATAGAGTTCCTTTCGCAGACGTAAAAAACATTCAGTACTTC. The chain recombines TRBV7-8 with TRBJ2-4, with D uncertain. Germline loops: CDR1 SGHVS, CDR2 FQNEAQ. This CDR3 spans 18 amino acids. Trimming shortened V by 4 bases and J by 4 bases, and 23 bases separated the two germline ends.

This clonotype was observed at least ten times. V and J are TRBV28 and TRBJ2-2; TRBD1 might be the D (5 bases). Germline V CDR1 and CDR2: MDHEN, SYDVKM. V was cut by 0 bases and J by 0 bases, with 11 bases left in between. This CDR3 comprises 17 residues. The CDR3 loop is CASSLWRTQANTGELFF. The CDR3 DNA sequence: TGTGCCAGCAGTTTATGGAGGACACAAGCGAACACCGGGGAGCTGTTTTTT.

As DNA, the CDR3 is TGTGCCTGGAGTGGTTCCCTTTGGGGGAACACTGAAGCTTTCTTT. It yields the protein CAWSGSLWGNTEAFF. The chain couples TRBV30 to TRBJ1-1; no reliable D call. The CDR3 is 15 residues long. From germline, CDR1 is GTSNPN and CDR2 SVGIG (reference sequence). The germline V and J ends were trimmed by 1 base and 1 base, with 13 bases remaining between them.

This clonotype was observed many times. The chain joins TRBV10-3 to TRBJ1-2; 7 bases align to TRBD1. Looked up from germline, CDR1 is ENHRY and CDR2 is SYGVKD. J was trimmed by 6 bases and V by 3 bases; bases with no gene match: 16. The CDR3 is made up of 17 amino acids. The CDR3 DNA reads as TGTGCCATCAGTGAATCAGGGGGGGGCGCCGATAGAGATGGCTACACCTTC. Translated, it gives CAISESGGGADRDGYTF.

This clonotype was counted ten times or more. The chain combines TRBV12-3 or TRBV12-4 with TRBJ2-5; perhaps TRBD2 as D (7 bases). CDR3 length: 15 residues. V lost 4 bases and J 3 bases, leaving 15 bases between the germline ends. CDR3 residues: CASSSSGGGEETQYF. The CDR3, as DNA: TGTGCCAGCAGTTCTTCTGGCGGGGGCGAAGAGACCCAGTACTTC.